These 20 T cell receptor beta chains share one sample of origin, sequenced in a study of OX40 agonist ivuxolimab in advanced cancers. TCRdb keeps only in-frame clones here, not all; method: immunoSEQ multiplex PCR. The data show about 27,000 clones, with approximately 80% seen just once and about 30% held by the top ten. Sequencing was performed on CD4+ or CD8+ T cells sorted from blood, taken in a trial of the OX40 agonist ivuxolimab. These receptor sequences come from an adult with an advanced solid tumor such as melanoma, head and neck, liver or kidney cancer.

This clone was counted only a few times. V is TRBV11-3 and J is TRBJ2-7; TRBD2 matches 10 bases. The CDR3 runs 16 residues. V shed 0 bases and J 4 bases; nucleotides not matched to a gene: 6. Germline V gives CDR1 SGHNT, CDR2 YENEEA. CDR3 sequence reads: CASSLDALAGVYEQYF. CDR3 nucleotide sequence: TGTGCCAGCAGCTTAGATGCTCTAGCGGGAGTTTACGAGCAGTACTTC.

The chain joins TRBV15 to TRBJ2-1; 13 bases match TRBD2. Germline V gives CDR1 LNHNV, CDR2 YYDKDF (reference sequence). J gave up 4 bases and V 1 base, and 4 bases lay outside the gene matches. This CDR3 has 17 residues. For the CDR3, the DNA is TGTGCCACCAGCAGAGTAGGGACTAGCGGGATATACAATGAGCAGTTCTTC. Translating gives CATSRVGTSGIYNEQFF.

The V gene is TRBV9, the J gene TRBJ2-2; 7 bases are a match to TRBD1. This CDR3 has 16 residues. V trimming: 4 bases; J trimming: 1 base; junction bases outside the gene matches: 7. CDR1 SGDLS and CDR2 YYNGEE come from the germline V gene. The CDR3 reads CASSTQQGKNTGELFF. The CDR3 DNA reads as TGTGCCAGCAGCACCCAACAGGGGAAGAACACCGGGGAGCTGTTTTTT.

The chain links TRBV19 to TRBJ2-3; D unclear. CDR1 and CDR2 from the germline V gene are LNHDA and SQIVND (reference sequence). The V end lost 8 bases, the J end lost 6 bases, and 6 bases lay between the germline ends. CDR3 length: 10 amino acids. As DNA, the CDR3 is TGTGCCAGTCGCCCGGATACGCAGTATTTT. Encoded protein: CASRPDTQYF.

The rearrangement links TRBV28 to TRBJ2-5, with D possibly TRBD2 on 5 matching bases. V lost 4 bases and J 0 bases, leaving 18 bases between the germline ends. This CDR3 has 17 residues. Germline CDR1 reads MDHEN; CDR2 reads SYDVKM. CDR3 DNA: TGTGCCAGCAGTTGGGCCCGGGGAACAGCACACCAAGAGACCCAGTACTTC. Translating gives CASSWARGTAHQETQYF.

J is TRBJ2-2 and V is TRBV19; D is ambiguous. Germline CDR1 and CDR2: LNHDA and SQIVND (reference sequence). The CDR3 totals 14 residues. The germline V and J ends were trimmed by 1 base and 1 base, with 4 bases remaining between them. CDR3 amino acids: CASSIVGNTGELFF. The CDR3 coding sequence is TGTGCCAGTAGTATAGTTGGGAACACCGGGGAGCTGTTTTTT.

The chain recombines TRBV7-8 with TRBJ2-5; weak D call: TRBD2 (5 bases). The CDR3 consists of 14 residues. In germline, CDR1 is SGHVS, CDR2 FQNEAQ. V dropped 7 bases and J dropped 0 bases, with 12 bases sitting between them. CDR3 loop: CASIRPGYQETQYF. The CDR3, as DNA: TGTGCCAGCATTAGACCGGGGTACCAAGAGACCCAGTACTTC.

The chain recombines TRBV2 with TRBJ2-5, with no clear D. Germline CDR1 reads SNHLY; CDR2 reads FYNNEI. CDR3 length: 14 residues. The V end lost 6 bases, the J end lost 1 base, and 12 bases lay between the germline ends. The CDR3 loop reads CASSPRSSQETQYF. The CDR3, as DNA: TGTGCCAGCAGCCCCCGGTCGAGCCAAGAGACCCAGTACTTC.

This clone was picked up a small number of times. The J gene is TRBJ2-7, the V gene TRBV5-6; D ambiguous. The CDR3 is made up of 15 amino acids. Trimming pared 4 bases from V and 2 bases from J, leaving 16 bases between. Germline CDR1 is SGHDT and CDR2 is YYEEEE. Here the CDR3 reads CASSLGTSAAYEQYF. As DNA, the CDR3 is TGTGCCAGCAGCCTTGGAACTTCAGCCGCCTACGAGCAGTACTTC.

The chain carries TRBV4-1 and TRBJ2-7; 9 bases are a match to TRBD2. The CDR3 extends over 15 amino acids. Trimming removed 4 bases from V and 3 bases from J; junction bases left unmatched: 7. In germline, CDR1 is MGHRA, CDR2 YSYEKL. The CDR3, as DNA: TGCGCCAGCAGCCTAAGTGTTAGCGGGAGCTACGAGCAGTACTTC. The encoded protein is CASSLSVSGSYEQYF.

In this sample, this clone turned up once. The V call is TRBV2, the J call TRBJ2-3; D may be TRBD2 (6 bases). Germline lookup yields CDR1 SNHLY and CDR2 FYNNEI. V was cut by 4 bases and J by 2 bases, with 16 bases left in between. The CDR3 loop spans 16 amino acids. The CDR3 loop reads CASSALGVADTDTQYF. The CDR3, as DNA: TGTGCCAGCAGTGCTTTAGGGGTAGCGGACACAGATACGCAGTATTTT.

This chain connects TRBV19 to TRBJ1-4, with TRBD1 matching 7 bases. V lost 3 bases to trimming and J lost 4 bases; unmatched junction nucleotides: 11. The CDR3 totals 17 residues. Germline CDR1 is LNHDA and CDR2 is SQIVND (reference sequence). The CDR3: CASSIGVGGQVNEKLFF. The CDR3 DNA sequence: TGTGCCAGTAGTATTGGAGTTGGAGGACAGGTTAATGAAAAACTGTTTTTT.

The chain is built from TRBV30 and TRBJ2-7; D gene unclear. The germline CDR1 and CDR2 sequences are GTSNPN and SVGIG (reference sequence). Trimming pared 4 bases from V and 2 bases from J, leaving 12 bases between. The CDR3 spans 13 residues. The CDR3 sequence: CAWTIAVTYEQYF. CDR3 sequence (DNA): TGTGCCTGGACTATCGCCGTCACCTACGAGCAGTACTTC.

The rearrangement links TRBV9 to TRBJ1-2; 8 nucleotides agree with TRBD1. Germline lookup yields CDR1 SGDLS and CDR2 YYNGEE. With 3 bases clipped from V and 3 bases from J, the junction kept 7 bases outside the gene matches. The CDR3 contains 15 residues. CDR3 sequence reads: CASSGRDRNYYGYTF. The CDR3 bases are TGTGCCAGCAGCGGCCGGGACAGGAACTACTATGGCTACACCTTC.

J is TRBJ2-7 and V is TRBV28; D unclear. CDR3 length: 15 residues. V was pared by 3 bases and J by 2 bases, with 14 bases between. Germline-derived CDR1 and CDR2 are MDHEN and SYDVKM. Here the CDR3 reads CASSLEQAPTYEQYF. Written as DNA, the CDR3 is TGTGCCAGCAGTTTGGAGCAGGCACCTACCTACGAGCAGTACTTC.

This rearrangement joins TRBV5-1 to TRBJ2-2; maybe TRBD1 (5 bases). The CDR3 covers 14 residues. V lost 1 base and J 6 bases, leaving 10 bases between the germline ends. CDR1 and CDR2 from the germline V gene are SGHRS and YFSETQ. The CDR3 nucleotides read TGCGCCAGCAGCTTGCAGGGAATCGCCGGGGAGCTGTTTTTT. As protein: CASSLQGIAGELFF.

The gene calls are TRBV25-1 and TRBJ2-7, with 10 bases that match TRBD1. Germline assignment: CDR1 MGHDK and CDR2 SYGVNS. This CDR3 region has 14 residues. V shed 6 bases and J 3 bases; nucleotides not matched to a gene: 5. The CDR3 DNA reads TGTGCCAGCAGCTTCGGGACAGGGGACTACGAGCAGTACTTC. Amino acids: CASSFGTGDYEQYF.

The chain combines TRBV30 with TRBJ1-2, with TRBD1 as a possible D gene (5 bases). The CDR3 totals 13 residues. CDR1 is GTSNPN and CDR2 is SVGIG in the germline V gene (reference sequence). Trimming cost V 8 bases and J 7 bases, with 20 bases left between them. This chain's CDR3 is CAHTRGLSSGYTF. The DNA of the CDR3 is TGTGCCCACACCCGGGGGTTGTCTTCTGGCTACACCTTC.

This rearrangement joins TRBV28 to TRBJ2-7; 8 nucleotides match TRBD2. Germline V CDR1 and CDR2: MDHEN, SYDVKM. The CDR3 extends over 15 amino acids. V was clipped by 3 bases and J by 3 bases; unmatched bases: 7. The CDR3 loop is CASSFGQREIYEQYF. CDR3 bases: TGTGCCAGCAGTTTTGGGCAGCGGGAGATCTACGAGCAGTACTTC. The whole variable domain, remainder taken from reference TRBV28 and TRBJ2-7, is DVKVTQSSRYLVKRTGEKVFLECVQDMDHENMFWYRQDPGLGLRLIYFSYDVKMKEKGDIPEGYSVSREKKERFSLILESASTNQTSMYLCASSFGQREIYEQYFGPGTRLTVT.

This chain links TRBV6-1 with TRBJ1-5; TRBD1 matches at 8 bases. The CDR3 runs to 15 residues. J was trimmed by 5 bases and V by 7 bases; bases with no gene match: 10. CDR1 and CDR2 (germline): MNHNS, SASEGT. The CDR3 bases are TGTGCCAGCACCTCATTCGGGACAGGAGATCAGCCCCAGCATTTT. Protein product: CASTSFGTGDQPQHF.